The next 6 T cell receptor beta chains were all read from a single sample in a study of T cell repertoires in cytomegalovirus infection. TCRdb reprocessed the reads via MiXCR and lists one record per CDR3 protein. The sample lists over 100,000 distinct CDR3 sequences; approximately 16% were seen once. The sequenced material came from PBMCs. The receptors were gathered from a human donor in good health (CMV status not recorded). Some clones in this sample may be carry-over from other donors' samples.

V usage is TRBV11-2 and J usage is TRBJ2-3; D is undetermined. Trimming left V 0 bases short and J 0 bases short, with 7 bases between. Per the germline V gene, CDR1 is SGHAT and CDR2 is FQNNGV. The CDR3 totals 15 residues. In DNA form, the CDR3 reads TGTGCCAGCAGCTTAGATAAGTTCAGCACAGATACGCAGTATTTT. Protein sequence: CASSLDKFSTDTQYF.

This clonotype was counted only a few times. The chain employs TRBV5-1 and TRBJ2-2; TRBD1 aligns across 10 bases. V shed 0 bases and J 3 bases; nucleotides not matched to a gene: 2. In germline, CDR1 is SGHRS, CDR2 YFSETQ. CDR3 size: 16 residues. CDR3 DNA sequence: TGCGCCAGCAGCTTGGCGGGGACAGGGGACACCGGGGAGCTGTTTTTT. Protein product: CASSLAGTGDTGELFF. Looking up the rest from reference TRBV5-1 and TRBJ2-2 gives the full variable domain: KAGVTQTPRYLIKTRGQQVTLSCSPISGHRSVSWYQQTPGQGLQFLFEYFSETQRNKGNFPGRFSGRQFSNSRSEMNVSTLELGDSALYLCASSLAGTGDTGELFFGEGSRLTVL.

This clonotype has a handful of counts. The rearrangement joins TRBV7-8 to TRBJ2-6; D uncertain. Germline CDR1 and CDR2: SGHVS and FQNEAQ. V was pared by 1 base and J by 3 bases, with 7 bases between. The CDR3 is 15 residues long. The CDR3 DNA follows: TGTGCCAGCAGCTTAGGGCGAGGTGGGGCCAACGTCCTGACTTTC. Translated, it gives CASSLGRGGANVLTF.

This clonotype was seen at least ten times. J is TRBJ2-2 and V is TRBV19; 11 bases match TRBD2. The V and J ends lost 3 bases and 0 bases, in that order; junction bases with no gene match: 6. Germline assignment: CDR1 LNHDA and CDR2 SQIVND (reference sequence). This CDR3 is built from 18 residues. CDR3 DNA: TGTGCCAGTAGTATTCTATCACTAGCGGGGGCGAACACCGGGGAGCTGTTTTTT. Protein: CASSILSLAGANTGELFF.

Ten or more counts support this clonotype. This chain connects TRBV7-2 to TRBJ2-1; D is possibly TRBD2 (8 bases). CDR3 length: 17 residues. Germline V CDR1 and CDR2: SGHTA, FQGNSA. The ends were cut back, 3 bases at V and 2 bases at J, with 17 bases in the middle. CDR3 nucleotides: TGTGCCAGCAGCTTGAGGGGGCGGGGGGAAACCTACAATGAGCAGTTCTTC. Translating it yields CASSLRGRGETYNEQFF.

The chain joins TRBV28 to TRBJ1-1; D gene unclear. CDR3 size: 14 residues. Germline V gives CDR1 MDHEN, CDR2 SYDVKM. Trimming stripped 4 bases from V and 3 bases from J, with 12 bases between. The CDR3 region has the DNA TGTGCCAGCAGTTCCCCGGACGGTTACACTGAAGCTTTCTTT. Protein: CASSSPDGYTEAFF.